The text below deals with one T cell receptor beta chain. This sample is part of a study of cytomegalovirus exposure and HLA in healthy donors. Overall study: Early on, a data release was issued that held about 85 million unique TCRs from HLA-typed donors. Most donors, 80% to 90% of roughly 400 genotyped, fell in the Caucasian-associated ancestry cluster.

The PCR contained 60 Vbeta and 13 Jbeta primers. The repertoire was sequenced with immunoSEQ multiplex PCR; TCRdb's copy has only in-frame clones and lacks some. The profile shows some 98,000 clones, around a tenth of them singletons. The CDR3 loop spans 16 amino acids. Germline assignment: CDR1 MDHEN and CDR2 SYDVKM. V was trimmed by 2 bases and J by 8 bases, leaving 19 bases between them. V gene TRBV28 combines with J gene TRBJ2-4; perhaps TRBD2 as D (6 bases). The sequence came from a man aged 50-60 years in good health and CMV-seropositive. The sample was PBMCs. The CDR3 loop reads CASSLRPGPRRDIQYF. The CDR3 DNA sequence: TGTGCCAGCAGTTTACGTCCAGGGCCCAGGAGGGACATTCAGTACTTC.